This T cell receptor beta chain was profiled in a study of T cells in Graves' hyperthyroidism and ophthalmopathy. The wider study: Peripheral blood was acquired at first diagnosis, ahead of any therapy whatsoever. Study conclusions and caveats: Most thyroid clonotypes expanded above 0.001 were also detected in blood.

RNA transcripts served as the template for amplifying TCR beta CDR3 regions. HTBI primers were the set used in a first-round RT-PCR of the TCR CDR3. Each CDR3 protein is one row after TCRdb ran MiXCR on the multiplex PCR reads. The data show 210,000 or so distinct CDR3 sequences, 17% seen once. Diagnoses used clinical symptoms, serum thyroxine and TRAb, thyroid ultrasound and orbital computed tomography. This clonotype was observed at least ten times. Its cognate antigen is unknown. Material for sequencing was blood. This TCR was recovered from a man aged 50 to 59 with Graves' hyperthyroidism.

Here the CDR3 DNA reads TGTGCCAGCAGTTTAACGGTGATGGGGACCCAGTACTTC. The encoded protein is CASSLTVMGTQYF. The rearrangement uses TRBV12-3 or TRBV12-4 and TRBJ2-5, with D unresolved. The V end lost 2 bases, the J end lost 7 bases, and 11 bases lay between the germline ends. The CDR3 runs 13 residues.